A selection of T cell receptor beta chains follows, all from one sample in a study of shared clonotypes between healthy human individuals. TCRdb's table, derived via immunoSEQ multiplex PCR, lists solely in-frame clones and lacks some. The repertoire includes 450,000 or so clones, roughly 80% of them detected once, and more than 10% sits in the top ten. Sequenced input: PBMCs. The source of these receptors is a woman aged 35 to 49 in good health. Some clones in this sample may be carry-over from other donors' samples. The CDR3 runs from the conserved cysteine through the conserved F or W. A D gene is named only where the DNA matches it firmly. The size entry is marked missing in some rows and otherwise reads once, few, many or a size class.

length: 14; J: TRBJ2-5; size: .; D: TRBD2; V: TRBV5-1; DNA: TGCGCCAGCGGCGGACTAGCGGGAGTTGGGACCCAGTACTTC; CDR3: CASGGLAGVGTQYF
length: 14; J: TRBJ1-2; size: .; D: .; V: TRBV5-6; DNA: TGTGCCAGCAGCTTGGGCACTCCTAACTATGGCTACACCTTC; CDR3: CASSLGTPNYGYTF
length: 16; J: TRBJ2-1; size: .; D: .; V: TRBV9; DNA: TGTGCCAGCAGCGTAGTCTGGCAGGGCGCCTACAATGAGCAGTTCTTC; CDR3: CASSVVWQGAYNEQFF
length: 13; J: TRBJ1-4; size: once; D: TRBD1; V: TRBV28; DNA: TGTGCCAGCGGGGGGACAGCGGGTGAAAAACTGTTTTTT; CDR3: CASGGTAGEKLFF
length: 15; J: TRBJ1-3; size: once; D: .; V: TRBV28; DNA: TGTGCCAGCAGCTCGGGGTCCCCCTCTGGAAACACCATATATTTT; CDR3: CASSSGSPSGNTIYF
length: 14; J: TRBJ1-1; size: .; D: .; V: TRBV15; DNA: TGTGCCACCAGCATCCGGAGGGGGGCTACTGAAGCTTTCTTT; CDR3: CATSIRRGATEAFF
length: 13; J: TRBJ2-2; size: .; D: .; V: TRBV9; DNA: TGTGCCAGCAGCGTAAGCGTCACCGGGGAGCTGTTTTTT; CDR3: CASSVSVTGELFF
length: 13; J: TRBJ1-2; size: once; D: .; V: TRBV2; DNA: TGTGCCAGCAGTGCAACAGCCTCCTATGGCTACACCTTC; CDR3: CASSATASYGYTF
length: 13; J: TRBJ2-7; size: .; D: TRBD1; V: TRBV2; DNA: TGTGCCAGCAGTGAAGAGACAGGGAGAGAGCAGTACTTC; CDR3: CASSEETGREQYF
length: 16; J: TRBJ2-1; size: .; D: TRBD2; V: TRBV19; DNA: TGTGCCAGTAGTATCAGTTTAGCGGGAGGGTACAATGAGCAGTTCTTC; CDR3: CASSISLAGGYNEQFF
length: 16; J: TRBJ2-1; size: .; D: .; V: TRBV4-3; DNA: TGCGCCAGCAGCCAAGTTTGGGGCGGGACGTACAATGAGCAGTTCTTC; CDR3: CASSQVWGGTYNEQFF
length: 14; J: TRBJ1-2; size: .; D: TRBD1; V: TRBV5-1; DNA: TGCGCCAGCAGCTTGGGGGGACAGAACTATGGCTACACCTTC; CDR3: CASSLGGQNYGYTF
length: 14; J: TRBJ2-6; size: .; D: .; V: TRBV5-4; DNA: TGTGCCAGCAGCTTTGGTTTTGGGGCCAACGTCCTGACTTTC; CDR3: CASSFGFGANVLTF
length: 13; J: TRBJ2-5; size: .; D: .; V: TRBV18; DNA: TGTGCCAGCTCAAGAATCCTAGGAGAGACCCAGTACTTC; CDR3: CASSRILGETQYF
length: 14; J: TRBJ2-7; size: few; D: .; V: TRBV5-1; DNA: TGCGCCAGCAGCTTGGATGGGACACACTACGAGCAGTACTTC; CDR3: CASSLDGTHYEQYF
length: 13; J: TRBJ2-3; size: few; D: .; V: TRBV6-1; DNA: TGTGCCAGCAGTGAAGCAGAGACAGATACGCAGTATTTT; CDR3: CASSEAETDTQYF
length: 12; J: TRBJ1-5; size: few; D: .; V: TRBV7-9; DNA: TGTGCCAGCAGCTCAGGGAATCAGCCCCAGCATTTT; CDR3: CASSSGNQPQHF
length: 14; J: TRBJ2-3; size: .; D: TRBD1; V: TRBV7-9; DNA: TGTGCCAGCAGCCCTCGGACAGGCGTAGATACGCAGTATTTT; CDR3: CASSPRTGVDTQYF
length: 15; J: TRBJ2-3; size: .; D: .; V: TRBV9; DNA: TGTGCCAGCAGCGTAGGACACAGCCCCACAGATACGCAGTATTTT; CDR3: CASSVGHSPTDTQYF
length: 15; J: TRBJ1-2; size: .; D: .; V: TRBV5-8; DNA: TGTGCCAGCAGCTTGGAGGGGACGCAGGAGCAGGGCTACACCTTC; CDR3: CASSLEGTQEQGYTF
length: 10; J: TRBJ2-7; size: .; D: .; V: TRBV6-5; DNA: TGTGCCAGCGGCACCTACGAGCAGTACTTC; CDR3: CASGTYEQYF
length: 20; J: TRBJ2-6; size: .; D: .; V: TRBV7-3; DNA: TGTGCCAGCAGCTTAAGGACCCCAAAGGACAGTCTCTCTGGGGCCAACGTCCTGACTTTC; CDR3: CASSLRTPKDSLSGANVLTF
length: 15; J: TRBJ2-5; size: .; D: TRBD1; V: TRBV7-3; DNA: TGTGCCAGCAGCTTAATGCCTACGGACAGGGAGACCCAGTACTTC; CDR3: CASSLMPTDRETQYF
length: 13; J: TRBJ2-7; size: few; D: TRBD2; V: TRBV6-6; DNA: TGTGCCAGCAGTTTCACCCTAGCGGGGGAGCAGTGCTTC; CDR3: CASSFTLAGEQCF
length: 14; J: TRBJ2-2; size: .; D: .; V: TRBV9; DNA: TGTGCCAGCAGCGCCCGACAGAACACCGGGGAGCTGTTTTTT; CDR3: CASSARQNTGELFF
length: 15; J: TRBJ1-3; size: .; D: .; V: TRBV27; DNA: TGTGCCAGCCCCCTTTTCCGATCGGCTGGAAACACCATATATTTT; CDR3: CASPLFRSAGNTIYF
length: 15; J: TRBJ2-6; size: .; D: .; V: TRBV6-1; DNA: TGTGCCAGCAGTGGGGGCAGCTCTGGGGCCAACGTCCTGACTTTC; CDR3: CASSGGSSGANVLTF
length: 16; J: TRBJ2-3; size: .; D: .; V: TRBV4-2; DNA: TGTGCCAGCAGCCAACCCACAGGAGGGAGCACAGATACGCAGTATTTT; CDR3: CASSQPTGGSTDTQYF
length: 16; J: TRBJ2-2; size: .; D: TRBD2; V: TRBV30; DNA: TGTGCCTCCCCAACGGTTAGCGGGAGGGGCACCGGGGAGCTGTTTTTT; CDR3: CASPTVSGRGTGELFF
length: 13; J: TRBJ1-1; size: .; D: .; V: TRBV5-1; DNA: TGCGCCAGCAGCTTCAGGGGGAACACTGAAGCTTTCTTT; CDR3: CASSFRGNTEAFF
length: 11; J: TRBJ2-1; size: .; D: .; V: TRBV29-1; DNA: TGCAGCGTGCGGGGTTACAATGAGCAGTTCTTC; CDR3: CSVRGYNEQFF
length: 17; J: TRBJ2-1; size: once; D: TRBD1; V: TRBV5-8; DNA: TGTGCCAGCAGTACCGGGACAGGCCCTAGCTCCCACAATGAGCAGTTCTTC; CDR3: CASSTGTGPSSHNEQFF
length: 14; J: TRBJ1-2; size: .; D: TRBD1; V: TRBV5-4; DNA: TGTGCCAGCAGCCCGACAGGGGCGGTCGATGGCTACACCTTC; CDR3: CASSPTGAVDGYTF
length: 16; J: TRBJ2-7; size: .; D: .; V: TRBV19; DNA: TGTGCCAGTAGTGCCGAAGGGCAGGTGGGGTACTACGAGCAGTACTTC; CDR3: CASSAEGQVGYYEQYF
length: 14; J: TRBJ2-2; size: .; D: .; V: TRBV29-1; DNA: TGCAGCGTTATTGACAGGACGAACACCGGGGAGCTGTTTTTT; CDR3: CSVIDRTNTGELFF
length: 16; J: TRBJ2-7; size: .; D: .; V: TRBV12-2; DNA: .; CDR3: CASRSCFGTGSYEQYF
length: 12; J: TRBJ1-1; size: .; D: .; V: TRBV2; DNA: TGTGCCAGCCTAACAGGTAACACTGAAGCTTTCTTT; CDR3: CASLTGNTEAFF
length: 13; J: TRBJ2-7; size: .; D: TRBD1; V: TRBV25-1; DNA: TGTGCCAGCGGACAGGGGATCGCCAGCGAGCAGTACTTC; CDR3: CASGQGIASEQYF
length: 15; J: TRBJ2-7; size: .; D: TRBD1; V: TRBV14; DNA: TGTGCCAGCAGCCAAGAACAGGGGACACTCGGCGAGCAGTACTTC; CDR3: CASSQEQGTLGEQYF
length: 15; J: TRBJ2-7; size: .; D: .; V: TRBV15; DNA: TGTGCCACCAGCAAAGGGTCGGGTGAGAGGTACGAGCAGTACTTC; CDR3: CATSKGSGERYEQYF
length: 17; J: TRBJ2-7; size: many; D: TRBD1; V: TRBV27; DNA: TGTGCCAGCAGTTACTTAGGTGGGACAGGCAATTCCTACGAGCAGTACTTC; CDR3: CASSYLGGTGNSYEQYF
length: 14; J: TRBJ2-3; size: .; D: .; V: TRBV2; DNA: TGTGCCAGCAGTGATATGCGAGGCACAGATACGCAGTATTTT; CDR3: CASSDMRGTDTQYF
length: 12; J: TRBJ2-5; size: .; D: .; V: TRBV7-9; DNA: TGTGCCAGCAGCCTACGACTAGAGACCCAGTACTTC; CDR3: CASSLRLETQYF
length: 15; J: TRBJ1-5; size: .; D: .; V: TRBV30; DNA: TGTGCCTGGAGCGGAGGGGGGGGGCGCAATCAGCCCCAGCATTTT; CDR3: CAWSGGGGRNQPQHF
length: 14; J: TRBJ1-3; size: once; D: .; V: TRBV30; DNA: TGTGCCTGGAGTACGGCCTTCTCTGGAAACACCATATATTTT; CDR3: CAWSTAFSGNTIYF
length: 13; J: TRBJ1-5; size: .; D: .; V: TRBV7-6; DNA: TGTGCCAGCAGCTCAGCGGAGGGACAGCCCCAGCATTTT; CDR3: CASSSAEGQPQHF
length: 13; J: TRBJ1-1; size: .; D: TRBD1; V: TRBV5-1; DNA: TGCGCCAGCAGCTGGGACAGTAACACTGAAGCTTTCTTT; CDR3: CASSWDSNTEAFF
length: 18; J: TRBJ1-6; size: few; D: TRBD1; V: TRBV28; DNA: TGTGCCAGCAGTGCCCCAAGGGACAGCAGCTCCTATAATTCACCCCTCCACTTT; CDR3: CASSAPRDSSSYNSPLHF
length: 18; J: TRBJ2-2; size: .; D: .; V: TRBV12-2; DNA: TGTGCAAGTCGCTTAGGGATAGACGCGGAGCCGAACACCGGGGAGCTGTTTTTT; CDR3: CASRLGIDAEPNTGELFF
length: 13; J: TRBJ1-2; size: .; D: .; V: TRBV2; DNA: TGTGCCAGCAGAGCTGACGGAAACTATGGCTACACCTTC; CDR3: CASRADGNYGYTF
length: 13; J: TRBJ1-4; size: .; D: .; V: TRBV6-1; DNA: TGTGCCAGCAGTGAAATAGGGGCCGGTTTTCTGTTTTTT; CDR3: CASSEIGAGFLFF
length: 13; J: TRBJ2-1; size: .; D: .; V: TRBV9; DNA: TGTGCCAGCAGCGCCCGACCCTACAATGAGCAGTTCTTC; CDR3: CASSARPYNEQFF
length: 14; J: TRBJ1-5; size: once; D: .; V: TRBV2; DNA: TGTGCCAGCAGCGGGCTGGGGCCGAATCAGCCCCAGCATTTT; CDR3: CASSGLGPNQPQHF
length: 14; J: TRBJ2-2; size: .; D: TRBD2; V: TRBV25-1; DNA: TGTGCCAGCAGTCGGACTAGCGGGAGAGGGGAGCTGTTTTTT; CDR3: CASSRTSGRGELFF
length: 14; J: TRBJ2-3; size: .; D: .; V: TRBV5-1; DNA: TGCGCCAGCAGCCCGCCAGCGACCTGGGATACGCAGTATTTT; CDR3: CASSPPATWDTQYF
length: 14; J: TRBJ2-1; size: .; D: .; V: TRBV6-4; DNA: TGTGCCAGCAGTGCGACCGGGACCGGGAATGAGCAGTTCTTC; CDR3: CASSATGTGNEQFF
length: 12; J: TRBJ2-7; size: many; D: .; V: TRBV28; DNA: TGTGCCAGCAGTTTATGGCCCGACGAGCAGTACTTC; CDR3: CASSLWPDEQYF
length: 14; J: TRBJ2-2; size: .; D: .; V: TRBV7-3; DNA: TGTGCCAGCAGCTTAGGTCCGGGCACCGGGGAGCTGTTTTTT; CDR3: CASSLGPGTGELFF
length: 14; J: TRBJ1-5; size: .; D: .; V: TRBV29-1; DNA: TGCAGCGTTGGGGGGGGGCCAAGCAATCAGCCCCAGCATTTT; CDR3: CSVGGGPSNQPQHF